Each of the 18 T cell receptor beta chains below was sequenced from the same sample in a study of monozygotic twins with inflammatory bowel disease. Reanalyzing the 5' RACE reads, TCRdb keeps one entry per CDR3 protein, without DNA. The sample totals fewer than 450,000 distinct CDR3 sequences; its top ten clones hold just over 2.5%. The source material was blood. These receptors were collected from a human donor with ulcerative colitis or Crohn's disease, or a healthy co-twin of an affected twin (not recorded which).

This sequence joins TRBV12-3 or TRBV12-4 and TRBJ1-2; TCRdb reports TRBD1, a call that lacks DNA to check it against. This CDR3 spans 11 amino acids. The CDR3 spells CASKSWDRDTF.

This chain links TRBV10-3 with TRBJ2-5; no DNA is available, so the TRBD2 call from TCRdb remains unchecked. Germline CDR1 ENHRY, CDR2 SYGVKD. This CDR3 has 13 residues. CDR3 region: CAISREFGETQYF.

The gene calls are TRBV11-2 and TRBJ2-7; TCRdb calls TRBD2, which cannot be checked without DNA. The CDR3 extends over 18 amino acids. Per the germline V gene, CDR1 is SGHAT and CDR2 is FQNNGV. The CDR3 loop is CASSWRTYSDRTSTEQYF.

The CDR3 is CASSYRDSANYGYTF. V usage is TRBV7-6 and J usage is TRBJ1-2; the TCRdb D gene call, TRBD1, has no DNA to confirm it. Germline-derived CDR1 and CDR2 are SGHVS and FNYEAQ. The CDR3 is 15 residues long.

The chain is built from TRBV24-1 and TRBJ2-1; absent DNA, TCRdb's TRBD2 call cannot be checked. This CDR3 has 16 amino acids. Germline V gene sequence: CDR1 KGHDR, CDR2 SFDVKD. CDR3 amino acids: CATSEAGTSGDNEQFF.

The chain's CDR3 is CASSLVPEAYGYTF. This sequence joins TRBV7-8 and TRBJ1-2. Germline CDR1 reads SGHVS; CDR2 reads FQNEAQ. The CDR3 covers 14 residues.

The CDR3 here is CASSLHSNSGANVLTF. The V gene is TRBV5-1, the J gene TRBJ2-6. Germline V gene lookup returns CDR1 SGHRS and CDR2 YFSETQ. The CDR3 runs 16 residues.

The chain joins TRBV24-1 to TRBJ2-5; the D call from TCRdb, TRBD2, cannot be confirmed without DNA. Germline CDR1 reads KGHDR; CDR2 reads SFDVKD. CDR3 length equals 15 residues. CDR3 sequence: CATSDPVTRQETQYF.

V gene TRBV4-3 combines with J gene TRBJ2-3; the TCRdb call, TRBD2, lacks DNA for checking. Germline V CDR1 and CDR2: LGHNA, YSLEER. The CDR3 extends over 16 amino acids. CDR3: CASSQAQRGSTDTQYF.

This sequence joins TRBV12-3 or TRBV12-4 and TRBJ2-7; no DNA is available, so the TRBD1 call from TCRdb remains unchecked. The CDR3 is made up of 14 amino acids. The CDR3 sequence is CASSYRQGLDEQYF.

The V and J genes are TRBV5-1 and TRBJ2-7; TCRdb designates TRBD2, a call that cannot be tested without DNA. Germline V gene lookup returns CDR1 SGHRS and CDR2 YFSETQ. The CDR3 runs 18 residues. CDR3 loop: CASSLVMGGGGLSYEQYF.

This chain joins TRBV9 and TRBJ2-1; checking the TCRdb D call of TRBD2 is not possible without DNA. Germline assignment: CDR1 SGDLS and CDR2 YYNGEE. The CDR3 is 15 residues long. The CDR3 sequence is CASSVGRGGLNEQFF.

The chain recombines TRBV7-9 with TRBJ2-1; no DNA is available, so the TRBD1 call from TCRdb remains unchecked. Germline V gene data show CDR1 as SEHNR and CDR2 as FQNEAQ (reference sequence). The CDR3 contains 16 residues. Here the CDR3 reads CASSARQGAGYNEQFF.

V and J are TRBV6-1 and TRBJ1-6; TCRdb gives TRBD1 as the D gene, but with no DNA this cannot be confirmed. The CDR3 contains 14 residues. The germline V gene has CDR1 MNHNS and CDR2 SASEGT. The CDR3 protein is CASSVQGALSPLHF.

This sequence joins TRBV19 and TRBJ2-2; TCRdb gives TRBD1 as the D gene, but with no DNA this cannot be confirmed. The CDR3 has 16 amino acids. Germline assignment: CDR1 LNHDA and CDR2 SQIVND (reference sequence). The CDR3 here is CASSTRTGASTGELFF.

The chain has TRBV12-3 or TRBV12-4 and TRBJ1-2; absent DNA, TCRdb's TRBD1 call cannot be checked. The CDR3 runs to 14 residues. CDR3: CASSSTPGGDGYTF.

The chain uses TRBV7-2 and TRBJ2-7; the D call of TRBD2 rests on TCRdb alone, since no DNA is present to check it. The germline V gene has CDR1 SGHTA and CDR2 FQGNSA. The CDR3 consists of 16 residues. CDR3 sequence: CASSYTQDSRVYEQYF.

This chain connects TRBV12-3 or TRBV12-4 to TRBJ2-1; TCRdb outputs TRBD1, but without DNA this stays unchecked. This CDR3 region has 15 residues. CDR3 loop: CASISTGVSYNEQFF.